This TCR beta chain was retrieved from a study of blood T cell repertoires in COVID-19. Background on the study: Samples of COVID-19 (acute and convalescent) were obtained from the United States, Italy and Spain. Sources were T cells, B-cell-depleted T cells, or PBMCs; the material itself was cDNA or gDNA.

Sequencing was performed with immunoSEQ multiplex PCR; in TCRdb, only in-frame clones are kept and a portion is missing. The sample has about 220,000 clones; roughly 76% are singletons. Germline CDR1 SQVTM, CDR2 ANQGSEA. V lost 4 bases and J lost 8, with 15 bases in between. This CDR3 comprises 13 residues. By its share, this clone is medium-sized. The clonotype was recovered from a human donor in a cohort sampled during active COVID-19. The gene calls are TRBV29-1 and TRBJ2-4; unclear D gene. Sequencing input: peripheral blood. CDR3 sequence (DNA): TGCAGCGTTGTTTCACTCTACACAGACATTCAGTACTTC. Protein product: CSVVSLYTDIQYF.